The clone carrying this TCR beta chain has just a few counts. The antigen is undetermined. Germline loops: CDR1 SNHLY, CDR2 FYNNEI. This CDR3 is 14 amino acids long. V lost 3 bases, J lost 3 bases, and 11 bases lay in between. Constant-segment-primed 5'RACE gave TCR alpha and TCR beta cDNA libraries with sample barcodes and UMIs. MiXCR was run by TCRdb on the 5' RACE reads, yielding one entry per CDR3 protein. This table has fewer than 140,000 distinct CDR3 sequences, about 18% appearing once. The data were obtained in a study of T-cell memory formation after mild COVID-19. Overall study context: There were largely donor-specific TCR clusters.

Overall study findings and caveats: Researchers found some responding clones in pre-infection memory, a sign that cross-reactive memory joined. Shrinking CD4+ clones resided mostly in CM and EM, and CD8+ ones in EMRA.

Specimen: PBMCs or a T cell subset sorted from them (not recorded which). The J gene is TRBJ1-1, the V gene TRBV2; tentatively, D is TRBD1 (5 bases). The receptor comes from an adult woman who had mild COVID-19 (a few samples of this study predate the infection). Cell type and time point are not known. CDR3 in amino acids: CASSEWGVDTEAFF. The CDR3 bases are TGTGCCAGCAGTGAGTGGGGCGTGGACACTGAAGCTTTCTTT.